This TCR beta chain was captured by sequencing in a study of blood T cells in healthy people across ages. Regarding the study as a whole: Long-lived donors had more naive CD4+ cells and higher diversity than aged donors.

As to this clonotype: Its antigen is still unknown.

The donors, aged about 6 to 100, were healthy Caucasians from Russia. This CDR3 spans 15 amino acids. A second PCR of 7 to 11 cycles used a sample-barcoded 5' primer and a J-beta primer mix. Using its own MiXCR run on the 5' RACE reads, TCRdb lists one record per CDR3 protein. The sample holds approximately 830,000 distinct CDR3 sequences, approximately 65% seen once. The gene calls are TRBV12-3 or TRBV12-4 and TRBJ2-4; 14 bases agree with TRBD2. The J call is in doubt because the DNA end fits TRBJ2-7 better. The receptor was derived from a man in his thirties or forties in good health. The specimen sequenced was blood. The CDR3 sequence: CASRDRLAGGNEQYF. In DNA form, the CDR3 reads TGTGCCAGCAGGGACAGACTAGCGGGGGGGAACGAGCAGTACTTC.